The TCR beta chain under discussion was sequenced for a study of T cells in Graves' hyperthyroidism and ophthalmopathy. Points from the study as a whole: Blood samples included most of the expanded thyroid clonotypes exceeding 0.001.

TCR beta CDR3 regions were amplified from RNA. In the first-round RT-PCR of the TCR CDR3, the HTBI primer set was used. MiXCR, run by TCRdb on the multiplex PCR reads, gives a single entry per CDR3 protein. The table includes a few hundred thousand distinct CDR3 sequences, around a sixth detected once. Germline V CDR1 and CDR2: MNHEY, SVGEGT. The CDR3 has 15 residues. The J segment lost 7 bases and the V segment lost 2 bases, leaving 11 bases of the junction unmatched. This clonotype was counted many times. Its antigen is not known. The sequence was collected from a woman in her thirties or forties with Graves' ophthalmopathy. Source material: blood. The chain employs TRBV6-2 or TRBV6-3 and TRBJ2-7, with 7 bases identical to TRBD2. The CDR3 here is CASSYPSSGRREQYF. CDR3 DNA sequence: TGTGCCAGCAGTTACCCTTCTAGCGGCAGGCGAGAGCAGTACTTC.